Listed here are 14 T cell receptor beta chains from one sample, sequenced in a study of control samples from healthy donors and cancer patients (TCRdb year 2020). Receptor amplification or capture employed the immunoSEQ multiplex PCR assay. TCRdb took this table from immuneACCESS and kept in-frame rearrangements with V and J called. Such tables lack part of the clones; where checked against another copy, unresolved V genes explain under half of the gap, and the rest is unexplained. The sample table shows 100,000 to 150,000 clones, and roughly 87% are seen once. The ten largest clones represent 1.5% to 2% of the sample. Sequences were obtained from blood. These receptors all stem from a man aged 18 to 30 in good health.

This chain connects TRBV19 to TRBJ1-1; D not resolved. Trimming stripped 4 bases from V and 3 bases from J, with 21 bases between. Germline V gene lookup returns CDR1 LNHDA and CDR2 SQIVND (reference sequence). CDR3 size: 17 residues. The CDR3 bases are TGTGCCAGTAGTAGAGGCCCGAACCAAGCCGGGGACACTGAAGCTTTCTTT. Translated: CASSRGPNQAGDTEAFF.

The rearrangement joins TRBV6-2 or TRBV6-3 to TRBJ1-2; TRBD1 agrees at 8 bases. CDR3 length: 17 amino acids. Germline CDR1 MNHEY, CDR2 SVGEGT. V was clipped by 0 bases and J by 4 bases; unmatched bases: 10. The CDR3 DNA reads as TGTGCCAGCAGTTACTCGAACTTCGGACAGGGCCTCTATGGCTACACCTTC. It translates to CASSYSNFGQGLYGYTF.

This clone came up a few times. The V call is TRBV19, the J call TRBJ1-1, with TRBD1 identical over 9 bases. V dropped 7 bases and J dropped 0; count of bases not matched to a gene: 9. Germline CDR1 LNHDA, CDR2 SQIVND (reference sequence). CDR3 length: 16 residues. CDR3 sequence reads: CASNAGQGYMNTEAFF. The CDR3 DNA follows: TGTGCCAGTAACGCAGGACAGGGGTATATGAACACTGAAGCTTTCTTT.

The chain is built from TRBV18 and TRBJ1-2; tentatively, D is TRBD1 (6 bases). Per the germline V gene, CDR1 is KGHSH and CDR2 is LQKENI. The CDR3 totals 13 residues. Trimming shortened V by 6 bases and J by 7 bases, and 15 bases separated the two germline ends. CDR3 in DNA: TGTGCCAGCTCGAACAGGGATCGGAGTGGCTACACCTTC. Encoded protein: CASSNRDRSGYTF.

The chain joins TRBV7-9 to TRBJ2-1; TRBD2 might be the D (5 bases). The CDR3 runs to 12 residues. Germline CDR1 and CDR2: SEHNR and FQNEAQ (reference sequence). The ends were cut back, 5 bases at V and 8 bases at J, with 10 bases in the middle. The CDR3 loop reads CASSAPGDEQFF. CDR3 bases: TGTGCCAGCAGCGCCCCCGGGGATGAGCAGTTCTTC.

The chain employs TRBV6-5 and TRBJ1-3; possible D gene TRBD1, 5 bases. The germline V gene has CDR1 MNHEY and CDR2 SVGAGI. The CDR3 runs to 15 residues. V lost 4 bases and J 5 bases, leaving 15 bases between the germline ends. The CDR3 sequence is CASSSLGDSRNTIYF. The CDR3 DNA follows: TGTGCCAGCAGTTCCCTTGGGGACTCGAGAAACACCATATATTTT.

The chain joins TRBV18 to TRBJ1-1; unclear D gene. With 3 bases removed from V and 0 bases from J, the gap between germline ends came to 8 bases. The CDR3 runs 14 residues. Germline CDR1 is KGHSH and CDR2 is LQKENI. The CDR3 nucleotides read TGTGCCAGCTCACCGACCGGAGTGAACACTGAAGCTTTCTTT. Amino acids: CASSPTGVNTEAFF.

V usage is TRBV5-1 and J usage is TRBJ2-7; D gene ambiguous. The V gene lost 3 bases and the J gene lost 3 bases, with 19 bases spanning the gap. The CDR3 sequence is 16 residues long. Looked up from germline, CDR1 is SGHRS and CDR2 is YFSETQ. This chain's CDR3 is CASSSKTLRQVYEQYF. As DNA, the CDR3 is TGCGCCAGCAGCTCCAAGACACTCCGGCAGGTCTACGAGCAGTACTTC.

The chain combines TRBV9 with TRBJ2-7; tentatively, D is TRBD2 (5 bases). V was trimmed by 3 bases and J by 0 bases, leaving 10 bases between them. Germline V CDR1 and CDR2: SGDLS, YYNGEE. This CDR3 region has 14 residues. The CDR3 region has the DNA TGTGCCAGCAGCGGTGGCGGGTTCTCCTACGAGCAGTACTTC. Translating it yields CASSGGGFSYEQYF.

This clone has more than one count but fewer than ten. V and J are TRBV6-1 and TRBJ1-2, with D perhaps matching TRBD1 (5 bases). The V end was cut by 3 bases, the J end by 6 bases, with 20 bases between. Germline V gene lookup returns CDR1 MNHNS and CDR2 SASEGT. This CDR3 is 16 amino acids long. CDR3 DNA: TGTGCCAGCAGTGAGAGAACCGGGACTGCCAGGAATGGCTACACCTTC. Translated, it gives CASSERTGTARNGYTF.

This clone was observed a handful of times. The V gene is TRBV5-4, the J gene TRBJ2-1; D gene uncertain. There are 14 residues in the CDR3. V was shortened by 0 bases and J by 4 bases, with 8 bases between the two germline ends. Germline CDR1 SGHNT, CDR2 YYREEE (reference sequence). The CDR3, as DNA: TGTGCCAGCAGCTTGGCTACAGCGTACAATGAGCAGTTCTTC. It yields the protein CASSLATAYNEQFF. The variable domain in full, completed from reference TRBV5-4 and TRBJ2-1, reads ETGVTQSPTHLIKTRGQQVTLRCSSQSGHNTVSWYQQALGQGPQFIFQYYREEENGRGNFPPRFSGLQFPNYSSELNVNALELDDSALYLCASSLATAYNEQFFGPGTRLTVL.

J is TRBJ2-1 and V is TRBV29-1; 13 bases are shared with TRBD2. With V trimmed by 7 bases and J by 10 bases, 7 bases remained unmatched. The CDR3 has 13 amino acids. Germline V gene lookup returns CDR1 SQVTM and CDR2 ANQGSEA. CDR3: CSAGLAGEREQFF. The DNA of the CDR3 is TGCAGCGCTGGACTAGCGGGAGAGAGGGAGCAGTTCTTC.

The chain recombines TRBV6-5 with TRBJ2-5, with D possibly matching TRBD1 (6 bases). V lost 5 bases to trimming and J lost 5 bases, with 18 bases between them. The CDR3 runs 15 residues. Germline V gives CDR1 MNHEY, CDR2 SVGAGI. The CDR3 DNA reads TGTGCCAGCAGTCCCAGGGGCCACCTTTCCGAGACCCAGTACTTC. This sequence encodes CASSPRGHLSETQYF.

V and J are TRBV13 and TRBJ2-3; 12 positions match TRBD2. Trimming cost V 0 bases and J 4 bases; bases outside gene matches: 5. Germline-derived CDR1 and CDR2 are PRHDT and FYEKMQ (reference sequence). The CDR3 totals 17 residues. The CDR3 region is CASSLGASGRVADTQYF. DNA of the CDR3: TGTGCCAGCAGCTTAGGGGCTAGCGGGAGGGTAGCAGATACGCAGTATTTT.